Presented here are 18 T cell receptor beta chains from one specimen sequenced in a study of T cell repertoires in cytomegalovirus infection. Using its own MiXCR run on the reads, TCRdb lists one record per CDR3 protein. The sample has around 100,000 distinct CDR3 sequences, 20% to 30% seen once; the top ten hold approximately 39%. The sequenced sample consisted of CD8+ T cells from PBMCs. The receptors were sampled from a human donor in good health (CMV status not recorded). Some clones in this sample may be carry-over from other donors' samples.

This clonotype was seen at least ten times. The chain is built from TRBV14 and TRBJ2-1; 7 nucleotides align to TRBD2. CDR3 length: 17 amino acids. Germline CDR1 SGHDN, CDR2 FVKESK. J was trimmed by 6 bases and V by 3 bases; bases with no gene match: 14. The CDR3 DNA is TGTGCCAGCAGCCATGTAATAAGCGGGATTAGGGGCAATGAGCAGTTCTTC. Its translation is CASSHVISGIRGNEQFF. The full variable domain, its missing parts supplied by reference TRBV14 and TRBJ2-1, is EAGVTQFPSHSVIEKGQTVTLRCDPISGHDNLYWYRRVMGKEIKFLLHFVKESKQDESGMPNNRFLAERTGGTYSTLKVQPAELEDSGVYFCASSHVISGIRGNEQFFGPGTRLTVL.

This clonotype showed up just a few times. The chain is built from TRBV6-2 or TRBV6-3 and TRBJ1-6; a weak D match, TRBD1 (6 bases). This CDR3 region has 16 residues. V was clipped by 0 bases and J by 4 bases, with 10 bases between them. Germline CDR1 MNHEY, CDR2 SVGEGT. The CDR3: CASSYSTGSYNSPLHF. In nucleotides, the CDR3 is TGTGCCAGCAGTTACTCGACAGGATCGTATAATTCACCCCTCCACTTT.

Regarding this clonotype: This sequence may be a read error, since a much larger clone differs from it by one base. J is TRBJ2-5 and V is TRBV7-2; 7 bases fit TRBD2. The CDR3 contains 14 residues. Germline V CDR1 and CDR2: SGHTA, FQGNSA. Here the CDR3 reads CASSAYGAGEAQYF. CDR3 DNA sequence: TGTGCCAGCAGCGCATATGGTGCGGGAGAGGCCCAGTACTTC.

This clonotype was seen repeatedly, ten times or more. CDR3 residues: CASSYTGGSEAFF. CDR3 DNA: TGTGCCAGCAGTTATACAGGGGGCTCTGAAGCTTTCTTT. The V and J genes are TRBV7-9 and TRBJ1-1; 9 nucleotides line up with TRBD1. The CDR3 loop spans 13 amino acids. With V trimmed by 6 bases and J by 6 bases, 5 bases remained unmatched. Germline V lookup: CDR1 SEHNR, CDR2 FQNEAQ (reference sequence).

This clonotype came up many times. V usage is TRBV12-3 or TRBV12-4 and J usage is TRBJ2-2; 9 bases are shared with TRBD1. Losses at the gene ends were 5 bases for V and 1 base for J; bases not matched to a gene: 20. This CDR3 is built from 21 residues. The DNA of the CDR3 is TGTGCCAGCAGTGGGCCCATGGACAGGGGTTCCGGAATACGGAACACCGGGGAGCTGTTTTTT. Translation: CASSGPMDRGSGIRNTGELFF.

Here the CDR3 reads CASSQERTRNRLAKNIQYF. The CDR3, as DNA: TGCGCCAGCAGCCAAGAAAGGACCCGGAATCGACTAGCCAAAAACATTCAGTACTTC. This rearrangement joins TRBV4-1 to TRBJ2-4; D is ambiguous. The germline V and J ends were trimmed by 0 bases and 0 bases, with 18 bases remaining between them. Germline V gene data show CDR1 as MGHRA and CDR2 as YSYEKL. This CDR3 contains 19 residues.

This clonotype was seen a handful of times. The chain joins TRBV7-2 to TRBJ2-5; D not resolved. Trimming stripped 5 bases from V and 6 bases from J, with 10 bases between. Germline-derived CDR1 and CDR2 are SGHTA and FQGNSA. This CDR3 region has 12 residues. CDR3 sequence: CASSPYAQTQYF. Here the CDR3 DNA reads TGTGCCAGCAGCCCCTACGCCCAGACCCAGTACTTC.

This clonotype was observed a few times. J is TRBJ2-7 and V is TRBV28; 11 nucleotides align to TRBD1. The CDR3 is 15 amino acids. CDR1 and CDR2 (germline): MDHEN, SYDVKM. V lost 6 bases and J lost 6; bases outside the gene matches: 10. CDR3 nucleotide sequence: TGTGCCAGCAGCCTCGGGCCCGGGACAGGGGGCGAGCAGTACTTC. Protein: CASSLGPGTGGEQYF. Together with reference TRBV28 and TRBJ2-7, the CDR3 gives the full variable domain: DVKVTQSSRYLVKRTGEKVFLECVQDMDHENMFWYRQDPGLGLRLIYFSYDVKMKEKGDIPEGYSVSREKKERFSLILESASTNQTSMYLCASSLGPGTGGEQYFGPGTRLTVT.

The sample holds many counts of this clonotype. V and J are TRBV7-2 and TRBJ1-1, with 8 positions matching TRBD1. V trimming: 5 bases; J trimming: 5 bases; junction bases outside the gene matches: 4. The CDR3 is made up of 13 amino acids. CDR1 SGHTA and CDR2 FQGNSA come from the germline V gene. CDR3 coding DNA: TGTGCCAGCAGCCAAACAGGGGGGACTGAAGCTTTCTTT. Translating gives CASSQTGGTEAFF.

Of note for this clonotype: A much larger clone is a single base away; this may be a read error. This chain uses TRBV6-6 with TRBJ2-1; D is undetermined. This CDR3 region has 16 residues. From germline, CDR1 is MNHNY and CDR2 SVGAGI (reference sequence). V was shortened by 2 bases and J by 2 bases, with 13 bases between the two germline ends. The CDR3 is CASSYGGISAYNEQFF. The CDR3 DNA follows: TGTGCCAGCAGTTACGGTGGGATAAGCGCCTACAATGAGCAGTTCTTC.

This chain uses TRBV12-3 or TRBV12-4 with TRBJ1-5; D is possibly TRBD1 (6 bases). Deletions cut 3 bases from V and 3 bases from J, with 12 bases between. CDR3 length: 15 residues. CDR3 sequence: CASSLSGEFNQPQHF. The CDR3 DNA is TGTGCCAGCAGTTTGTCAGGGGAGTTCAATCAGCCCCAGCATTTT.

The chain has TRBV15 and TRBJ1-2; no clear D. The CDR3 consists of 14 residues. The V end lost 4 bases, the J end lost 9 bases, and 18 bases lay between the germline ends. Germline V gene sequence: CDR1 LNHNV, CDR2 YYDKDF (reference sequence). CDR3 loop: CATSIDLGVESYTF. The CDR3 DNA reads as TGTGCCACCAGCATAGATTTGGGTGTCGAAAGCTACACCTTC.

V is TRBV5-6 and J is TRBJ2-7; D assignment may be TRBD1 or TRBD2 (5 bases each). The CDR3 extends over 15 amino acids. From germline, CDR1 is SGHDT and CDR2 YYEEEE. The V gene lost 4 bases and the J gene lost 2 bases, with 16 bases spanning the gap. The CDR3 sequence is CASSLVGERTYEQYF. Here the CDR3 DNA reads TGTGCCAGCAGCCTGGTGGGGGAGAGAACCTACGAGCAGTACTTC.

The chain recombines TRBV24-1 with TRBJ2-1; D remains ambiguous. The CDR3 spans 18 residues. Per germline, CDR1 KGHDR and CDR2 SFDVKD. The V end lost 4 bases, the J end lost 2 bases, and 20 bases lay between the germline ends. The CDR3 DNA sequence: TGTGCCACCAGTGAATCAGCCTCTGGGCGGAGCCCCTACAATGAGCAGTTCTTC. This encodes CATSESASGRSPYNEQFF.

This clonotype appeared a few times. The rearrangement links TRBV10-3 to TRBJ2-2, with D unresolved. The germline V gene has CDR1 ENHRY and CDR2 SYGVKD. The CDR3 contains 11 residues. The ends were cut back, 4 bases at V and 6 bases at J, with 3 bases in the middle. The DNA of the CDR3 is TGTGCCATCAGTGGGTCCGGGGAGCTGTTTTTT. Its translation is CAISGSGELFF.

The chain joins TRBV20-1 to TRBJ2-3; the match to TRBD2 covers 11 bases. The CDR3 has 16 amino acids. Germline loops: CDR1 DFQATT, CDR2 SNEGSKA (reference sequence). The CDR3 DNA reads TGCAGCATAGCGGGAGGGCTTACCATTGAGTTGGATACGCAGTATTTT. This translates into CSIAGGLTIELDTQYF.

This chain uses TRBV12-3 or TRBV12-4 with TRBJ1-2; D uncertain. The CDR3 spans 12 residues. Deletions cut 6 bases from V and 7 bases from J, with 12 bases between. CDR3 residues: CASRHKGFGYTF. The CDR3 coding sequence is TGTGCCAGCAGGCACAAGGGTTTTGGCTACACCTTC.

The rearrangement uses TRBV7-9 and TRBJ1-1; D is undetermined. CDR3 length: 13 residues. Germline V CDR1 and CDR2: SEHNR, FQNEAQ (reference sequence). V was cut by 2 bases and J by 8 bases, with 12 bases left in between. CDR3 DNA: TGTGCCAGCAGCTTACCCCCCGACCCCGAAGCTTTCTTT. Encoded protein: CASSLPPDPEAFF.